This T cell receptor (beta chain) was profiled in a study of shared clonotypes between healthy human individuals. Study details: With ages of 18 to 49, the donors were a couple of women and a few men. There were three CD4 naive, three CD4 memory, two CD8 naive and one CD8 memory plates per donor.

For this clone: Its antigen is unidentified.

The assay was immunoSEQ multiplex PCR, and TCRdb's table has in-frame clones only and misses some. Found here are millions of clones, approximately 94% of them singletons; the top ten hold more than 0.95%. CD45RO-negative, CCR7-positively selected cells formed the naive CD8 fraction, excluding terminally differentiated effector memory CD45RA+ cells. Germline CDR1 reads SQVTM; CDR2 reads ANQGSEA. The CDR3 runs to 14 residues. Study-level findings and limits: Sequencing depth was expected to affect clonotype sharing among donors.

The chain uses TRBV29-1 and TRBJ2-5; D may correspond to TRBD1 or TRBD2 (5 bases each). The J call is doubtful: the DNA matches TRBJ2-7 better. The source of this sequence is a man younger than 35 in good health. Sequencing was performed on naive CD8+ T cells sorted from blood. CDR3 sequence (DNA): TGCAGCGTTGAAAGTCGAGGGGTCGGGAACGAGCAGTACTTC. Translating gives CSVESRGVGNEQYF.